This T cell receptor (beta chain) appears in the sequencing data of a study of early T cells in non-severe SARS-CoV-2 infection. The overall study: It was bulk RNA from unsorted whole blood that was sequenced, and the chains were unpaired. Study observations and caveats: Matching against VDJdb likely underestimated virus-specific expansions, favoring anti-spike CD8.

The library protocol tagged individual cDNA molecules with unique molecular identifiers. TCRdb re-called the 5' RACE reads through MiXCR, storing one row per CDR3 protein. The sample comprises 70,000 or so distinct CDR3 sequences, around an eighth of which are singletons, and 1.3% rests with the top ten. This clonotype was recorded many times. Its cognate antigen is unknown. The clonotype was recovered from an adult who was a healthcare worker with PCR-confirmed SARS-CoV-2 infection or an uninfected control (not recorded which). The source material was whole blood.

DNA for the CDR3: TGTGCCAGCAGCTTAGCGAAGGGCGATGGCTACACCTTC. It is translated as CASSLAKGDGYTF. The chain links TRBV7-9 to TRBJ1-2; D not resolved. The CDR3 contains 13 residues. V lost 0 bases and J 6 bases, leaving 8 bases between the germline ends. The V gene's germline CDR1 is SEHNR and CDR2 FQNEAQ (reference sequence).